The clone carrying this T cell receptor (beta chain) was counted ten times or more. TCRdb re-called the 5' RACE reads with MiXCR, one entry per CDR3 protein. This repertoire shows 280,000 or so distinct CDR3 sequences, approximately 8% found once; its top ten account for over 2%. This sample is drawn from a study of identical twins. CDR1 is SQVTM, CDR2 ANQGSEA, per germline. V was shortened by 0 bases and J by 7 bases, with 18 bases between the two germline ends. The CDR3 loop spans 15 amino acids. These data are also associated with another study on yellow fever vaccine responses in identical twins.

The sequencing sample was made of memory (CD45RO+) T cells sorted from blood. The sequence was collected from a woman aged 18-29 years in good health. This sequence joins TRBV29-1 and TRBJ1-2; D might be TRBD1 (5 bases). The CDR3 bases are TGCAGCGTTGAAGATAGGATGTCAGGGACCGGTGGCTACACCTTC. It is translated as CSVEDRMSGTGGYTF.